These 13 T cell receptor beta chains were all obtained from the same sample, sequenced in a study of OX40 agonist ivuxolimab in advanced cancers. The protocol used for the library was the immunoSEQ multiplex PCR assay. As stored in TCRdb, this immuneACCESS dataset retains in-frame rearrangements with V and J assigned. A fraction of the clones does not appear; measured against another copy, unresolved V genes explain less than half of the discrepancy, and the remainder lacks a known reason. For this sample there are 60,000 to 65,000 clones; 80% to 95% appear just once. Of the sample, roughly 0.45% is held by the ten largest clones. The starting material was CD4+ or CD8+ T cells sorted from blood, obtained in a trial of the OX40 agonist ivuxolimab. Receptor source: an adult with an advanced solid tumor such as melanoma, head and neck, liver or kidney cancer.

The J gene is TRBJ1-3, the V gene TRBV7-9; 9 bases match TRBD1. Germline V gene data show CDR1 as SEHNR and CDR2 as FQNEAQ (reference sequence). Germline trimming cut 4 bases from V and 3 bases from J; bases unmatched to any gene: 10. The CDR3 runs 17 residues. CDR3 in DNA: TGTGCCAGCAGCTCCCAAGGGGGGACAGGGAATGGAAACACCATATATTTT. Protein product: CASSSQGGTGNGNTIYF.

The CDR3 DNA reads as TGTGCCAGCAGCCTTACTAACTATGGCTACACCTTC. Protein product: CASSLTNYGYTF. This chain connects TRBV11-2 to TRBJ1-2; D call uncertain. Germline CDR1 SGHAT, CDR2 FQNNGV. The V end lost 5 bases, the J end lost 0 bases, and 4 bases lay between the germline ends. The CDR3 length is 12 residues.

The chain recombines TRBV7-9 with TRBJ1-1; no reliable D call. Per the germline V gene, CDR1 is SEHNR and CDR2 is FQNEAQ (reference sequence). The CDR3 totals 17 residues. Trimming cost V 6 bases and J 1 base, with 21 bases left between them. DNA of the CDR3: TGTGCCAGCAGGGTCTCTTATGGGCAACTTACGAACACTGAAGCTTTCTTT. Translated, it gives CASRVSYGQLTNTEAFF.

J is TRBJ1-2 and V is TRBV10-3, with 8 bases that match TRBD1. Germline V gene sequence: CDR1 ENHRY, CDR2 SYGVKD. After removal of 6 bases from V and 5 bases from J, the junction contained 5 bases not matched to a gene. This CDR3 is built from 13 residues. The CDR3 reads CAIRTGEQYGYTF. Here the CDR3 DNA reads TGTGCCATCAGGACAGGGGAGCAATATGGCTACACCTTC.

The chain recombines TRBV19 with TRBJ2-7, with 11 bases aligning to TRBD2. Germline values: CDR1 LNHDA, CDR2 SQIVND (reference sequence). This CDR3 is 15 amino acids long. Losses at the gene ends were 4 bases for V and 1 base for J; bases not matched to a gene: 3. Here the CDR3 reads CASSTGTSGSYEQYF. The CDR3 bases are TGTGCCAGTAGTACCGGGACTAGCGGTTCCTACGAGCAGTACTTC.

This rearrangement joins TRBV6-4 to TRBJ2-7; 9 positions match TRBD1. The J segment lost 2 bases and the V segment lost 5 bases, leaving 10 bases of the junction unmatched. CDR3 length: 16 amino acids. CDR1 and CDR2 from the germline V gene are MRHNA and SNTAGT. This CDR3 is CASSKASGTGTYEQYF. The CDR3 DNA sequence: TGTGCCAGCAGTAAAGCTTCCGGGACAGGGACCTACGAGCAGTACTTC.

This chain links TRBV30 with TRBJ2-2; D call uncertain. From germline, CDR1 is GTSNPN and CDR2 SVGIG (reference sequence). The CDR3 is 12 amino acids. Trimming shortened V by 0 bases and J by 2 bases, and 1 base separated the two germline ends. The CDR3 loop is CAWSVNTGELFF. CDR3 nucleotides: TGTGCCTGGAGTGTTAACACCGGGGAGCTGTTTTTT.

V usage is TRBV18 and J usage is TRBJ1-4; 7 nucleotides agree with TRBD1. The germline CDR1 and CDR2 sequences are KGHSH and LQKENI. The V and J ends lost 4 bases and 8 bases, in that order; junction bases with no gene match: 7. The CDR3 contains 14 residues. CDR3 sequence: CASSQGTAGEKLFF. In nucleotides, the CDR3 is TGTGCCAGCTCACAGGGGACAGCCGGCGAAAAACTGTTTTTT. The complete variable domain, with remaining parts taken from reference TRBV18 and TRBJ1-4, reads NAGVMQNPRHLVRRRGQEARLRCSPMKGHSHVYWYRQLPEEGLKFMVYLQKENIIDESGMPKERFSAEFPKEGPSILRIQQVVRGDSAAYFCASSQGTAGEKLFFGSGTQLSVL.

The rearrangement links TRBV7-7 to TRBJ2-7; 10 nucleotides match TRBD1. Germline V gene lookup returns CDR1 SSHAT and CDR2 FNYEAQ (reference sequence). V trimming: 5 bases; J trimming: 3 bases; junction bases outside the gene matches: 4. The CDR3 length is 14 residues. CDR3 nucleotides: TGTGCCAGCAGCCCAGGACAGGGGGACTACGAGCAGTACTTC. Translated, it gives CASSPGQGDYEQYF.

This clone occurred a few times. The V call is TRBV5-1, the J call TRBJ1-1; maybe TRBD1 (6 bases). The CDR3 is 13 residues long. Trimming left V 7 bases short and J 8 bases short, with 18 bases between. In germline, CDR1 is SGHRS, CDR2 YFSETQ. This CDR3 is CASQQEGGAEAFF. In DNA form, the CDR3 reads TGCGCCAGCCAACAAGAGGGGGGCGCCGAAGCTTTCTTT. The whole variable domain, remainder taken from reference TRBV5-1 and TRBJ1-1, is KAGVTQTPRYLIKTRGQQVTLSCSPISGHRSVSWYQQTPGQGLQFLFEYFSETQRNKGNFPGRFSGRQFSNSRSEMNVSTLELGDSALYLCASQQEGGAEAFFGQGTRLTVV.

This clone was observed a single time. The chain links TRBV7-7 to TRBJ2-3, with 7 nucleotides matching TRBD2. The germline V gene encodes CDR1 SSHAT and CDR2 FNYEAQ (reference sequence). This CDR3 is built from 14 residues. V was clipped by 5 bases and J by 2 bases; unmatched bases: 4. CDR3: CASSRTRNTDTQYF. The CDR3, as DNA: TGTGCCAGCAGCCGGACTAGAAACACAGATACGCAGTATTTT.

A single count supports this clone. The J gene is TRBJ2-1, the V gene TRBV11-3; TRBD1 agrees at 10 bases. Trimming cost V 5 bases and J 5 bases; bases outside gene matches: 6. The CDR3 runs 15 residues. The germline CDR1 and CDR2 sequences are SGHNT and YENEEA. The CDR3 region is CASSPLGTGDNEQFF. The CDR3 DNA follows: TGTGCCAGCAGCCCCCTAGGGACAGGGGACAATGAGCAGTTCTTC.

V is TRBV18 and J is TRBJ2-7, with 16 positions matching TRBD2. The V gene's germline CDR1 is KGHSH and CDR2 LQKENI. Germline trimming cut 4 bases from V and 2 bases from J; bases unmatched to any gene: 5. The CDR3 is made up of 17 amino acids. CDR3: CASSLPGLAGGPYEQYF. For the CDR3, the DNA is TGTGCCAGCTCACTTCCGGGACTAGCGGGAGGGCCCTACGAGCAGTACTTC.